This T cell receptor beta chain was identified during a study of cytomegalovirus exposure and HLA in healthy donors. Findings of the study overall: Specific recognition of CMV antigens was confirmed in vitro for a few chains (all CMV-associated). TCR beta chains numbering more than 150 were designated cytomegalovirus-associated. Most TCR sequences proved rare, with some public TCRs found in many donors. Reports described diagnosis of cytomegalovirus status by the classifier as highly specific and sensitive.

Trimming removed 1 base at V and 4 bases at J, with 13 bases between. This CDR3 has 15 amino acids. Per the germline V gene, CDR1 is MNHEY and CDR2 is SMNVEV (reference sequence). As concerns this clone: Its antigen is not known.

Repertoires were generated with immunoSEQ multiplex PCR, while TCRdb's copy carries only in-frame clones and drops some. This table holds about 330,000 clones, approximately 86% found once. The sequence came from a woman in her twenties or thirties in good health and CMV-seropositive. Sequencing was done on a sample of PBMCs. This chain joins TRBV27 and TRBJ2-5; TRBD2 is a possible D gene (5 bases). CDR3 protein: CASSLWSGGRETQYF. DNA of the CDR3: TGTGCCAGCAGTTTATGGTCCGGTGGGAGAGAGACCCAGTACTTC.